These 26 T cell receptor beta chains were sequenced from one sample in a study of shared clonotypes between healthy human individuals. Terminally differentiated effector memory CD45RA+ cells were excluded by CCR7 positive selection of CD45RO-negative cells. Profiling relied on immunoSEQ multiplex PCR, and the TCRdb table lists in-frame clones only, not all of them. The repertoire holds a few million clones, with 85% to 95% as singletons. Specimen: naive CD8+ T cells from PBMCs. Receptor source: a man aged 18 to 35 in good health. Some clones in this sample may be carry-over from other donors' samples.

The rearrangement links TRBV29-1 to TRBJ2-7; D perhaps matches TRBD1 (5 bases). This CDR3 spans 11 amino acids. V was clipped by 5 bases and J by 3 bases, with 8 bases between them. CDR1 and CDR2 (germline): SQVTM, ANQGSEA. The CDR3 DNA reads as TGCAGCGTTCACAGGAACTACGAGCAGTACTTC. Its protein product is CSVHRNYEQYF.

The rearrangement joins TRBV28 to TRBJ2-7, with 8 bases identical to TRBD1. V gave up 6 bases and J gave up 6 bases; unmatched junction bases: 10. The CDR3 has 14 amino acids. From germline, CDR1 is MDHEN and CDR2 SYDVKM. The CDR3 nucleotides are TGTGCCAGCAGGATATACCATGGACAGGGCGAGCAGTACTTC. Translated, it gives CASRIYHGQGEQYF.

This clone was seen just once. The chain couples TRBV4-1 to TRBJ2-5; D may be TRBD1 or TRBD2 (6 bases each). The J call may be in error: the DNA end matches TRBJ2-7 better. Germline V lookup: CDR1 MGHRA, CDR2 YSYEKL. This CDR3 region has 15 residues. The CDR3 nucleotides are TGCGCCAGCAGCCAAGGAACGGGGGCGCTGACCGAGCAGTACTTC. Protein: CASSQGTGALTEQYF.

This chain uses TRBV7-9 with TRBJ2-2; D is undetermined. V was clipped by 8 bases and J by 6 bases, with 7 bases between them. This CDR3 region has 11 residues. Per germline, CDR1 SEHNR and CDR2 FQNEAQ (reference sequence). CDR3 amino acids: CASEAPGELFF. The CDR3 nucleotides are TGTGCCAGCGAGGCCCCCGGGGAGCTGTTTTTT.

The chain uses TRBV10-3 and TRBJ2-1; D might be TRBD2 (5 bases). Germline values: CDR1 ENHRY, CDR2 SYGVKD. This CDR3 region has 15 residues. V shed 0 bases and J shed 12 bases, with 18 bases lying between them. The CDR3 DNA is TGTGCCATCAGTGAGTCGTCGGTACGGGGTGCGCGGCAGTTCTTC. This codes for CAISESSVRGARQFF.

The J gene is TRBJ2-7, the V gene TRBV7-9; TRBD1 or TRBD2 may be the D gene (5 bases each). This CDR3 region has 14 residues. With 4 bases removed from V and 3 bases from J, the gap between germline ends came to 13 bases. CDR1 SEHNR and CDR2 FQNEAQ come from the germline V gene (reference sequence). CDR3 region: CASSSGALYYEQYF. CDR3 coding DNA: TGTGCCAGCAGCTCCGGGGCCCTCTACTACGAGCAGTACTTC.

CDR3 loop: CASSQMGGAYEQYF. The CDR3 nucleotides read TGCGCCAGCAGCCAAATGGGGGGGGCCTACGAGCAGTACTTC. V gene TRBV4-3 combines with J gene TRBJ2-7, with 7 bases aligning to TRBD2. The CDR3 is 14 residues long. CDR1 is LGHNA and CDR2 is YSLEER in the germline V gene. With 2 bases clipped from V and 2 bases from J, the junction kept 3 bases outside the gene matches.

The chain is built from TRBV27 and TRBJ2-7; 14 bases are shared with TRBD2. The germline V gene encodes CDR1 MNHEY and CDR2 SMNVEV (reference sequence). The CDR3 is 16 amino acids. V shed 5 bases and J 4 bases; nucleotides not matched to a gene: 7. The CDR3 reads CASSPGTSGSLYEQYF. CDR3 nucleotide sequence: TGTGCCAGCAGTCCTGGGACTAGCGGGAGCCTATACGAGCAGTACTTC.

The chain is built from TRBV4-2 and TRBJ2-1, with 7 bases lining up with TRBD2. CDR1 is LGHNA, CDR2 YNFKEQ, per germline. This CDR3 has 13 amino acids. With V trimmed by 4 bases and J by 9 bases, 6 bases remained unmatched. The DNA of the CDR3 is TGTGCCAGCAGCCGTCGGGAGGAGGGTGAGCAGTTCTTC. Amino acid sequence: CASSRREEGEQFF.

CDR3 DNA: TGTGCCAGCAGCTTTTCGTTAAGACTCCAAGAGACCCAGTACTTC. Protein: CASSFSLRLQETQYF. The chain employs TRBV7-9 and TRBJ2-5; D is undetermined. The CDR3 is made up of 15 amino acids. Germline V lookup: CDR1 SEHNR, CDR2 FQNEAQ (reference sequence). With 3 bases removed from V and 1 base from J, the gap between germline ends came to 12 bases.

This clone was detected once. This chain connects TRBV19 to TRBJ1-1; D remains unclear. Trimming took off 9 bases at V and 5 bases at J, with 13 bases between the two ends. Germline V lookup: CDR1 LNHDA, CDR2 SQIVND (reference sequence). The CDR3 covers 12 residues. CDR3 sequence (DNA): TGTGCCAGCTACTGGGGATCTACTGAAGCTTTCTTT. It encodes CASYWGSTEAFF.

The chain has TRBV29-1 and TRBJ1-1; D not resolved. The V end lost 5 bases, the J end lost 8 bases, and 12 bases lay between the germline ends. The germline V gene has CDR1 SQVTM and CDR2 ANQGSEA. The CDR3 runs 11 residues. The chain's CDR3 is CSVFSDGEAFF. The CDR3 nucleotides read TGCAGCGTTTTTTCGGACGGCGAAGCTTTCTTT.

This sequence joins TRBV27 and TRBJ1-2; D call uncertain. CDR1 MNHEY and CDR2 SMNVEV come from the germline V gene (reference sequence). The CDR3 consists of 15 residues. Between the trimmed V and J ends, which lost 2 bases and 5 bases, there was a span of 15 bases. CDR3 amino acids: CASSLTRAFGYGYTF. As DNA, the CDR3 is TGTGCCAGCAGTTTAACTAGGGCTTTTGGGTATGGCTACACCTTC.

The J gene is TRBJ1-3, the V gene TRBV7-9; perhaps TRBD1 as D (5 bases). Germline V gene data show CDR1 as SEHNR and CDR2 as FQNEAQ (reference sequence). The V end lost 7 bases, the J end lost 4 bases, and 8 bases lay between the germline ends. This CDR3 has 12 residues. The CDR3 bases are TGTGCCAGCACCGACAGCGGAAACACCATATATTTT. Encoded protein: CASTDSGNTIYF.

Concerning this clone: Other DNA sequences within the sample encode an identical CDR3. V gene TRBV28 combines with J gene TRBJ1-5; no reliable D call. The germline CDR1 and CDR2 sequences are MDHEN and SYDVKM. V lost 3 bases and J 1 base, leaving 4 bases between the germline ends. CDR3 length equals 13 residues. The CDR3 is CASSFYSNQPQHF. As DNA, the CDR3 is TGTGCCAGCAGTTTTTACAGCAATCAGCCCCAGCATTTT.

The V gene is TRBV29-1, the J gene TRBJ2-7, with 8 nucleotides matching TRBD2. Germline V CDR1 and CDR2: SQVTM, ANQGSEA. The CDR3 totals 13 residues. Losses at the gene ends were 6 bases for V and 0 bases for J; bases not matched to a gene: 4. The CDR3 loop reads CSVGTRSSYEQYF. The CDR3 nucleotides read TGCAGCGTGGGGACTAGGAGCTCCTACGAGCAGTACTTC.

This rearrangement joins TRBV7-3 to TRBJ2-1; TRBD2 matches 16 bases. CDR1 and CDR2 (germline): SGHTA, FQGTGA. The CDR3 loop spans 20 amino acids. V shed 0 bases and J 0 bases; nucleotides not matched to a gene: 5. Written as DNA, the CDR3 is TGTGCCAGCAGCTTAACTCCGGGACTAGCGGGAGGGTTCTCCTACAATGAGCAGTTCTTC. This translates into CASSLTPGLAGGFSYNEQFF.

The chain couples TRBV6-1 to TRBJ1-1, with D possibly TRBD1 on 6 matching bases. V dropped 4 bases and J dropped 5 bases, with 11 bases sitting between them. CDR1 is MNHNS and CDR2 is SASEGT in the germline V gene. The length of the CDR3 is 13 residues. This chain's CDR3 is CASSVTGWTEAFF. The CDR3 DNA follows: TGTGCCAGCAGTGTAACAGGGTGGACTGAAGCTTTCTTT.

The CDR3 sequence is CASSPISGTVSYEQYF. The DNA for the CDR3 is TGTGCCAGCAGTCCTATATCCGGGACAGTGTCCTACGAGCAGTACTTC. The chain joins TRBV28 to TRBJ2-7, with TRBD1 matching 7 bases. Germline CDR1 reads MDHEN; CDR2 reads SYDVKM. The CDR3 has 16 amino acids. V dropped 5 bases and J dropped 1; count of bases not matched to a gene: 11.

This clone occurred a few times. V and J are TRBV9 and TRBJ1-1; D not resolved. Germline-derived CDR1 and CDR2 are SGDLS and YYNGEE. Trimming removed 0 bases at V and 4 bases at J, with 7 bases between. This CDR3 has 13 amino acids. The CDR3 spells CASSVGSVTEAFF. The CDR3 nucleotides are TGTGCCAGCAGCGTAGGTTCGGTCACTGAAGCTTTCTTT.

The table lists this clone with a count of one. This sequence joins TRBV7-9 and TRBJ2-6; D is uncertain. Germline CDR1 SEHNR, CDR2 FQNEAQ (reference sequence). The CDR3 length is 16 residues. The V end lost 1 base, the J end lost 6 bases, and 13 bases lay between the germline ends. Written as DNA, the CDR3 is TGTGCCAGCAGCTTAGTCACCCTTCCTTTGGCCAACGTCCTGACTTTC. Its translation is CASSLVTLPLANVLTF. The complete variable domain, with remaining parts taken from reference TRBV7-9 and TRBJ2-6, reads DTGVSQNPRHKITKRGQNVTFRCDPISEHNRLYWYRQTLGQGPEFLTYFQNEAQLEKSRLLSDRFSAERPKGSFSTLEIQRTEQGDSAMYLCASSLVTLPLANVLTFGAGSRLTVL.

The rearrangement joins TRBV25-1 to TRBJ1-1; D remains ambiguous. The germline V gene has CDR1 MGHDK and CDR2 SYGVNS. Trimming left V 8 bases short and J 0 bases short, with 10 bases between. This CDR3 has 13 amino acids. CDR3 sequence (DNA): TGTGCCAGCGCCGGACCCATGAACACTGAAGCTTTCTTT. This translates into CASAGPMNTEAFF.

This chain joins TRBV27 and TRBJ2-7; 7 bases map to TRBD2. CDR1 is MNHEY and CDR2 is SMNVEV in the germline V gene (reference sequence). The CDR3 consists of 15 residues. The J segment lost 2 bases and the V segment lost 6 bases, leaving 10 bases of the junction unmatched. CDR3 DNA sequence: TGTGCCAGCAGCCCCATGCGCGGGAGCCCCTACGAGCAGTACTTC. Its translation is CASSPMRGSPYEQYF.

The J gene is TRBJ2-1, the V gene TRBV7-8, with 14 positions matching TRBD2. Trimming cost V 1 base and J 4 bases; bases outside gene matches: 3. The CDR3 runs 17 residues. CDR1 and CDR2 from the germline V gene are SGHVS and FQNEAQ. The CDR3 protein is CASSLGTSGRPYNEQFF. In nucleotides, the CDR3 is TGTGCCAGCAGCTTAGGGACTAGCGGGAGGCCTTACAATGAGCAGTTCTTC.

The rearrangement links TRBV4-1 to TRBJ1-4; possible D gene TRBD1, 6 bases. In germline, CDR1 is MGHRA, CDR2 YSYEKL. V gave up 0 bases and J gave up 10 bases, with 21 bases separating them. CDR3 length: 17 amino acids. The CDR3 coding sequence is TGCGCCAGCAGCCAAGATCCCTCGGACAGTACAGTGGGAAAACTGTTTTTT. This sequence encodes CASSQDPSDSTVGKLFF.

This chain joins TRBV25-1 and TRBJ2-3; no clear D gene. The CDR3 loop spans 12 amino acids. V was shortened by 4 bases and J by 0 bases, with 2 bases between the two germline ends. CDR1 is MGHDK, CDR2 SYGVNS, per germline. CDR3 region: CASSASTDTQYF. The CDR3, as DNA: TGTGCCAGCAGTGCTAGCACAGATACGCAGTATTTT.